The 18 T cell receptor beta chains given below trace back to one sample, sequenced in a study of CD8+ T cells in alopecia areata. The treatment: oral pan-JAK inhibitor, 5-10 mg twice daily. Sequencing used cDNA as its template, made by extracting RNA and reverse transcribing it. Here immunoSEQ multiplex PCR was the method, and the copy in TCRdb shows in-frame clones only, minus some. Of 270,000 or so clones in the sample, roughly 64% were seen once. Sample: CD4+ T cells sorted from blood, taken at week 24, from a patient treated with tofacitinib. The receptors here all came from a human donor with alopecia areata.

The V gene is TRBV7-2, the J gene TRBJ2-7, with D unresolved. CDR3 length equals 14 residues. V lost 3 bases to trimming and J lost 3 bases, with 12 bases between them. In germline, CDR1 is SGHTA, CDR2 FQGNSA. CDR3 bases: TGTGCCAGCAGCTTGCCCTCTAAGAGCTACGAGCAGTACTTC. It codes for CASSLPSKSYEQYF.

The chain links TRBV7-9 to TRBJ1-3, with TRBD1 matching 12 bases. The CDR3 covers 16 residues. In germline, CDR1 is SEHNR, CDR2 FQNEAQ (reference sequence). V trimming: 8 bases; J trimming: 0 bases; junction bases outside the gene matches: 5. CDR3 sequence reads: CASDGTGGFSGNTIYF. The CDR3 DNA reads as TGTGCCAGCGACGGGACAGGGGGCTTCTCTGGAAACACCATATATTTT. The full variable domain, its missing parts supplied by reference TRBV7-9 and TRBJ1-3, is DTGVSQNPRHKITKRGQNVTFRCDPISEHNRLYWYRQTLGQGPEFLTYFQNEAQLEKSRLLSDRFSAERPKGSFSTLEIQRTEQGDSAMYLCASDGTGGFSGNTIYFGEGSWLTVV.

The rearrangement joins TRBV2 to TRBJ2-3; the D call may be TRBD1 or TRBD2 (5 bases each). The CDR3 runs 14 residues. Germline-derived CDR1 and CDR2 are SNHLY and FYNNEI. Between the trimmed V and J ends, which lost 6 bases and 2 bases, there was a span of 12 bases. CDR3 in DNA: TGTGCCAGCAGGCCGGGACCGAACACAGATACGCAGTATTTT. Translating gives CASRPGPNTDTQYF.

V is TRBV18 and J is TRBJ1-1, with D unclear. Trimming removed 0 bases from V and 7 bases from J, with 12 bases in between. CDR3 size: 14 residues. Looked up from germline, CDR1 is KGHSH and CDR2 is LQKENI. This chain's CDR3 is CASSPPSRRVEAFF. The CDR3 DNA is TGTGCCAGCTCACCACCAAGTCGACGGGTTGAAGCTTTCTTT.

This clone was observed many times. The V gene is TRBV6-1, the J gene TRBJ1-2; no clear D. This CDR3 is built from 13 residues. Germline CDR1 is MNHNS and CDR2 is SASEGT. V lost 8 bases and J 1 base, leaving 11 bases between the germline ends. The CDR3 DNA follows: TGTGCCAGCGCGAGGGCGAATAACTATGGCTACACCTTC. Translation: CASARANNYGYTF.

The CDR3 sequence is CAWSDTLINQPQHF. In nucleotides, the CDR3 is TGTGCCTGGAGTGACACCCTCATCAATCAGCCCCAGCATTTT. This chain links TRBV30 with TRBJ1-5; D is unclear. The CDR3 has 14 amino acids. From germline, CDR1 is GTSNPN and CDR2 SVGIG (reference sequence). V was shortened by 1 base and J by 3 bases, with 10 bases between the two germline ends.

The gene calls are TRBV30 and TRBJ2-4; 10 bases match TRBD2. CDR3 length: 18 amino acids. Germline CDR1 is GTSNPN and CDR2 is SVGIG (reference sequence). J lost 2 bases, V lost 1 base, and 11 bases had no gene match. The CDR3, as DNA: TGTGCCTGGAGTGCCCAGAGGCTAGCGGGGGTAACCAAAAACATTCAGTACTTC. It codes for CAWSAQRLAGVTKNIQYF.

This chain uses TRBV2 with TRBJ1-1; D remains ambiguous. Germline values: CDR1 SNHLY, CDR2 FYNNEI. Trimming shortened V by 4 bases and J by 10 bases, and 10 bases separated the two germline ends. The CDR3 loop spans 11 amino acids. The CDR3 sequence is CASSVLYGAFF. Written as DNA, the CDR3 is TGTGCCAGCAGTGTCTTGTATGGAGCTTTCTTT.

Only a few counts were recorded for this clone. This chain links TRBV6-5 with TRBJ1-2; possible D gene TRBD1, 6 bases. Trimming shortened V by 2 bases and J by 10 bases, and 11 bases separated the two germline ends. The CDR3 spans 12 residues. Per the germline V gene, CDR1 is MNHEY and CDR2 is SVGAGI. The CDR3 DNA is TGTGCCAGCAGTTACGGGAGGACAGCCTACACCTTC. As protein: CASSYGRTAYTF.

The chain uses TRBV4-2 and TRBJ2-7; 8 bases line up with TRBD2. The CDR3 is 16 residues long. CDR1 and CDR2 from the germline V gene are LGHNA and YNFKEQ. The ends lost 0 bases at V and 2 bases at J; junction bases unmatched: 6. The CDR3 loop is CASSQEPGLATYEQYF. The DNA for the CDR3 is TGTGCCAGCAGCCAAGAGCCTGGACTAGCCACCTACGAGCAGTACTTC.

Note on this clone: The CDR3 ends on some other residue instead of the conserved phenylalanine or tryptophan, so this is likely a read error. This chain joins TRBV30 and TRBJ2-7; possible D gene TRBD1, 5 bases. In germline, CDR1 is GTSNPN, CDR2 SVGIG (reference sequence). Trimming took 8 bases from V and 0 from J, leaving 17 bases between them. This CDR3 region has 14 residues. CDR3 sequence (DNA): TGTGCCCTATTGCTCGACAGAAACTCCTACGAGCAGTACCTC. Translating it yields CALLLDRNSYEQYL.

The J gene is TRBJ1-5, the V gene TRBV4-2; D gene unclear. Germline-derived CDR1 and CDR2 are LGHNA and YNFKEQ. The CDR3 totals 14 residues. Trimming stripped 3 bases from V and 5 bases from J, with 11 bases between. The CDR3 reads CASSHPGADQPQHF. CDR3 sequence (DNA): TGTGCCAGCAGCCACCCGGGCGCCGATCAGCCCCAGCATTTT.

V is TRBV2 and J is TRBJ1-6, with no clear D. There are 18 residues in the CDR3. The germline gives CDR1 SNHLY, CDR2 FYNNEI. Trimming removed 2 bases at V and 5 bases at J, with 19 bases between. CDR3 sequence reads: CASSESIRSRIHNSPLHF. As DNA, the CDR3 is TGTGCCAGCAGTGAAAGTATTCGGAGCCGAATTCATAATTCACCCCTCCACTTT.

The CDR3 bases are TGTGCCAGCAGCTTAAAGAGGCTGGACACAGATACGCAGTATTTT. This sequence encodes CASSLKRLDTDTQYF. The chain recombines TRBV7-3 with TRBJ2-3; D unresolved. The V end was cut by 1 base, the J end by 2 bases, with 10 bases between. This CDR3 contains 15 residues. The germline V gene has CDR1 SGHTA and CDR2 FQGTGA. The complete variable domain, with remaining parts taken from reference TRBV7-3 and TRBJ2-3, reads GAGVSQTPSNKVTEKGKYVELRCDPISGHTALYWYRQSLGQGPEFLIYFQGTGAADDSGLPNDRFFAVRPEGSVSTLKIQRTERGDSAVYLCASSLKRLDTDTQYFGPGTRLTVL.

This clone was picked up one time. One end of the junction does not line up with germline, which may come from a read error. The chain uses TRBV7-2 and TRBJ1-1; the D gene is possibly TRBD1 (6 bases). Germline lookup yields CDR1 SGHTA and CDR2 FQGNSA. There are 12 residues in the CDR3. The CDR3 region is CASSPEGGARWF. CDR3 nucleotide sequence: TGTGCCAGCAGTCCGGAGGGGGGCGCCCGTTGGTTT. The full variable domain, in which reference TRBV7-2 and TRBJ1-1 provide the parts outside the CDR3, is GAGVSQSPSNKVTEKGKDVELRCDPISGHTALYWYRQSLGQGLEFLIYFQGNSAPDKSGLPSDRFSAERTGGSVSTLTIQRTQQEDSAVYLCASSPEGGARWFGQGTRLTVV.

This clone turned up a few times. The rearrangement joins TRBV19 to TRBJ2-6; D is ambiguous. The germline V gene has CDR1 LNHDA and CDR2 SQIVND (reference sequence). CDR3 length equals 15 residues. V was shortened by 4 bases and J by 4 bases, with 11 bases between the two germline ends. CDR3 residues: CASSSQTSGANVLTF. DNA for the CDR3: TGTGCCAGTAGTAGCCAAACGTCGGGGGCCAACGTCCTGACTTTC.

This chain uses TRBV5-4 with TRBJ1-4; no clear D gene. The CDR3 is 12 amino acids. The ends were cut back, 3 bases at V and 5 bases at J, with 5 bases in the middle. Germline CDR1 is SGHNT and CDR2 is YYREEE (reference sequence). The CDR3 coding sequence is TGTGCCAGCAGCTCCAAGAATGAAAAACTGTTTTTT. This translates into CASSSKNEKLFF. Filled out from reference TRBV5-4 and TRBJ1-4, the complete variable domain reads ETGVTQSPTHLIKTRGQQVTLRCSSQSGHNTVSWYQQALGQGPQFIFQYYREEENGRGNFPPRFSGLQFPNYSSELNVNALELDDSALYLCASSSKNEKLFFGSGTQLSVL.

In DNA, the CDR3 is TGTGCCTGGAACGGGAGACCGGCACCGAATGAGCAGTTCTTC. Its protein product is CAWNGRPAPNEQFF. The chain carries TRBV30 and TRBJ2-1; TRBD2 might be the D (6 bases). Germline CDR1 GTSNPN, CDR2 SVGIG (reference sequence). There are 14 residues in the CDR3. V was trimmed by 4 bases and J by 7 bases, leaving 17 bases between them.